These 9 T cell receptor beta chains originate from one sample sequenced in a study of T cells in Graves' hyperthyroidism and ophthalmopathy. Researchers amplified the TCR beta CDR3 regions from RNA transcripts. HTBI primers were the set used in a first-round RT-PCR of the TCR CDR3. One entry per CDR3 protein, called by TCRdb with MiXCR from the multiplex PCR reads. This sample has around 240,000 distinct CDR3 sequences, with about 17% found just once. The sequencing sample was made of blood. These TCRs come from a woman between 18 and 30 years old with Graves' ophthalmopathy.

This clonotype showed up many times. This chain connects TRBV7-2 to TRBJ2-1; D is perhaps TRBD2 (5 bases). V was cut by 3 bases and J by 0 bases, with 9 bases left in between. Germline V CDR1 and CDR2: SGHTA, FQGNSA. The CDR3 sequence is 15 residues long. The CDR3 region is CASSLVARSYNEQFF. The CDR3 coding sequence is TGTGCCAGCAGCTTGGTAGCGCGCTCCTACAATGAGCAGTTCTTC.

This clonotype was seen many times. This chain uses TRBV11-2 with TRBJ2-7; no reliable D call. Per the germline V gene, CDR1 is SGHAT and CDR2 is FQNNGV. The CDR3 length is 13 residues. Trimming shortened V by 5 bases and J by 0 bases, and 8 bases separated the two germline ends. The CDR3 bases are TGTGCCAGCAGCATTACTGACTCCTACGAGCAGTACTTC. Translating gives CASSITDSYEQYF.

The chain couples TRBV28 to TRBJ1-2; 7 bases are a match to TRBD1. Looked up from germline, CDR1 is MDHEN and CDR2 is SYDVKM. The CDR3 is made up of 13 amino acids. The V and J ends lost 1 base and 9 bases, in that order; junction bases with no gene match: 5. The DNA for the CDR3 is TGTGCCAGCAGTTTATCCGGGACAGCTCGCTACACCTTC. It yields the protein CASSLSGTARYTF.

In this sample, this clonotype turned up many times. The chain is built from TRBV28 and TRBJ2-7; TRBD2 matches 8 bases. The CDR3 totals 19 residues. CDR1 is MDHEN and CDR2 is SYDVKM in the germline V gene. V was clipped by 1 base and J by 1 base; unmatched bases: 15. CDR3 DNA sequence: TGTGCCAGCAGTTTATTTAGTATAAGAAGTAGCGGGAAATCCTACGAGCAGTACTTC. This translates into CASSLFSIRSSGKSYEQYF.

In this sample, this clonotype turned up many times. V usage is TRBV12-5 and J usage is TRBJ1-5; TRBD1 agrees at 7 bases. The length of the CDR3 is 17 residues. The germline V gene has CDR1 LGHNT and CDR2 FRNRAP. V dropped 0 bases and J dropped 5; count of bases not matched to a gene: 10. In nucleotides, the CDR3 is TGTGCTAGTGGTTTGGTAATCGGGAGGGGGCGAGATCAGCCCCAGCATTTT. As protein: CASGLVIGRGRDQPQHF.

The table lists this clonotype with many counts. V and J are TRBV11-2 and TRBJ2-7; 8 bases are shared with TRBD2. This CDR3 contains 16 residues. J lost 0 bases, V lost 2 bases, and 6 bases had no gene match. Germline V gives CDR1 SGHAT, CDR2 FQNNGV. The CDR3 nucleotides read TGTGCCAGCAGCTTACTACTAGCGGAAAGCTCCTACGAGCAGTACTTC. The encoded protein is CASSLLLAESSYEQYF.

In its sample, this clonotype was seen many times. V gene TRBV29-1 combines with J gene TRBJ2-3; D unresolved. The CDR3 is 11 amino acids. CDR1 and CDR2 (germline): SQVTM, ANQGSEA. V was pared by 6 bases and J by 0 bases, with 4 bases between. CDR3: CSVVSTDTQYF. The CDR3 DNA reads TGCAGCGTGGTTAGCACAGATACGCAGTATTTT.

This clonotype has ten or more counts. V usage is TRBV7-8 and J usage is TRBJ2-5; D perhaps matches TRBD2 (5 bases). Germline-derived CDR1 and CDR2 are SGHVS and FQNEAQ. V lost 2 bases and J 3 bases, leaving 7 bases between the germline ends. This CDR3 is built from 13 residues. Written as DNA, the CDR3 is TGTGCCAGCAGCTTAAGAGCGGAAGAGACCCAGTACTTC. It encodes CASSLRAEETQYF. Filled out from reference TRBV7-8 and TRBJ2-5, the complete variable domain reads GAGVSQSPRYKVAKRGQDVALRCDPISGHVSLFWYQQALGQGPEFLTYFQNEAQLDKSGLPSDRFFAERPEGSVSTLKIQRTQQEDSAVYLCASSLRAEETQYFGPGTRLLVL.

As for this clonotype: A much larger clone differs by one base, so this may be a read error. The chain couples TRBV5-1 to TRBJ1-6; D unresolved. The CDR3 has 14 residues. Germline CDR1 reads SGHRS; CDR2 reads YFSETQ. The CDR3, as DNA: TGCACCAGCAGCTTGAATCCCGATAATTCACCCCTCCACTTT. Protein: CTSSLNPDNSPLHF. Variable domain in full (rest from reference TRBV5-1 and TRBJ1-6): KAGVTQTPRYLIKTRGQQVTLSCSPISGHRSVSWYQQTPGQGLQFLFEYFSETQRNKGNFPGRFSGRQFSNSRSEMNVSTLELGDSALYLCTSSLNPDNSPLHFGNGTRLTVT.